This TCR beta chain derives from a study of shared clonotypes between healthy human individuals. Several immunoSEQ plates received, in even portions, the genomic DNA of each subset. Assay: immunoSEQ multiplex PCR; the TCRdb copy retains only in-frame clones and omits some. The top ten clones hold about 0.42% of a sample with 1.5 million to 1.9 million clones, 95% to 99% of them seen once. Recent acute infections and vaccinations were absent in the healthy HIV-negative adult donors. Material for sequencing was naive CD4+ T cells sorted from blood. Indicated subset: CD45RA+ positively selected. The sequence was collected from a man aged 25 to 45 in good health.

CDR3 sequence (DNA): TGTGCCAGTACCCCCGGGTTGATCCACAATGAGCAGTTCTTC. Encoded protein: CASTPGLIHNEQFF. The chain has TRBV19 and TRBJ2-1; no clear D gene. The germline V gene has CDR1 LNHDA and CDR2 SQIVND (reference sequence). V lost 7 bases and J lost 5, with 15 bases in between. The CDR3 consists of 14 residues.